This is a list of T cell receptor beta chains from one sample in a study. TCRdb re-analysed the 5' RACE reads in MiXCR, keeping a single row per CDR3 protein. Of about 55,000 distinct CDR3 sequences listed, around 20% are singletons. The sequencing sample was made of tumor-infiltrating Tregs sorted from the breast tumor. The receptors were gathered from a female donor with breast cancer. The CDR3 runs from the conserved cysteine through the conserved F or W. Each record gives: clone size, D gene, V gene, J gene, CDR3 protein, CDR3 DNA. A D gene is named only where the DNA matches it firmly. The size field is filled for only some rows; it gives once, few, many or a size class.

few,NA,TRBV20-1,TRBJ2-1,CSARDGTKYNEQFF,TGCAGTGCTAGAGATGGGACAAAGTACAATGAGCAGTTCTTC
NA,NA,TRBV27,TRBJ1-2,CASSPREANYGYTF,TGTGCCAGCAGTCCCCGTGAGGCTAACTATGGCTACACCTTC
few,NA,TRBV6-2/TRBV6-3,TRBJ2-1,CASSYRESSYNEQFF,TGTGCCAGCAGTTATCGGGAGAGCTCCTACAATGAGCAGTTCTTC
NA,TRBD1,TRBV5-1,TRBJ2-2,CASRTGGLTGELFF,TGCGCCAGCAGGACAGGGGGCCTCACCGGGGAGCTGTTTTTT
NA,NA,TRBV7-8,TRBJ1-2,CASSLEGTNGGYGYTF,TGTGCCAGCAGCTTAGAAGGGACAAACGGAGGCTATGGCTACACCTTC
few,NA,TRBV6-1,TRBJ1-3,CASSERWSGNTIYF,TGTGCCAGCAGTGAACGATGGTCTGGAAACACCATATATTTT
NA,NA,TRBV10-2,TRBJ2-1,CASSARARSEQFF,TGCGCCAGCAGTGCGAGGGCGCGTAGTGAGCAGTTCTTC
NA,TRBD1,TRBV20-1,TRBJ2-5,CSADDRVGQETQYF,TGCAGTGCTGACGACAGGGTAGGGCAAGAGACCCAGTACTTC
many,NA,TRBV5-1,TRBJ1-5,CASSLGPSAGDNQPQHF,TGCGCCAGCAGCTTGGGTCCCTCCGCGGGAGACAATCAGCCCCAGCATTTT
NA,TRBD2,TRBV24-1,TRBJ2-7,CATISFVGLAGLHRAYEQYF,TGTGCCACCATCTCCTTCGTGGGACTAGCGGGACTTCATCGGGCCTACGAGCAGTACTTC
many,NA,TRBV10-3,TRBJ2-1,CAISDPGAGYNEQFF,TGTGCCATCAGTGACCCGGGAGCGGGCTACAATGAGCAGTTCTTC
NA,TRBD2,TRBV6-6,TRBJ2-7,CASSRLAGGYEQYF,TGTGCCAGCAGCCGACTAGCGGGAGGGTACGAGCAGTACTTC
many,NA,TRBV5-1,TRBJ2-7,CASSLAPTGRYEQYF,TGCGCCAGCAGCTTGGCCCCGACAGGACGGTACGAGCAGTACTTC
few,NA,TRBV12-3/TRBV12-4,TRBJ1-1,CASSLRGASNTEAFF,TGTGCCAGCAGTCTCCGAGGAGCGTCGAACACTGAAGCTTTCTTT
few,TRBD1,TRBV28,TRBJ1-1,CASRGTGFNTEAFF,TGTGCCAGCAGAGGGACAGGGTTTAACACTGAAGCTTTCTTT
few,NA,TRBV4-2,TRBJ2-1,CASSQDSASQEFF,TGTGCCAGCAGCCAAGATAGTGCTAGCCAAGAGTTCTTC
many,NA,TRBV20-1,TRBJ1-2,CSARDGDLRHYGYTF,TGCAGTGCTAGAGATGGAGACCTTAGGCACTATGGCTACACCTTC
few,TRBD1,TRBV12-3/TRBV12-4,TRBJ1-6,CASSLGQGYNSPLHF,TGTGCCAGCAGTTTAGGACAGGGCTATAATTCACCCCTCCACTTT
NA,NA,TRBV12-2,TRBJ1-3,CASRLVMGGYDTIYF,TGTGCAAGTCGCTTAGTAATGGGGGGCTATGACACCATATATTTT
many,TRBD2,TRBV6-2/TRBV6-3,TRBJ2-5,CASRLRGVQETQYF,TGTGCCAGCAGGCTACGGGGGGTTCAAGAGACCCAGTACTTC
few,NA,TRBV3-1,TRBJ2-2,CASSHNSLRLDTGELFF,TGTGCCAGCAGCCACAACAGCCTCCGATTGGACACCGGGGAGCTGTTTTTT
few,TRBD2,TRBV28,TRBJ2-3,CASSTPFGLADTDTQYF,TGTGCCAGCAGTACCCCATTTGGACTAGCGGACACAGATACGCAGTATTTT
few,NA,TRBV5-1,TRBJ2-7,CASSLGPGAGPLGEQYF,TGCGCCAGCAGCTTGGGCCCAGGAGCGGGTCCCCTTGGGGAGCAGTACTTC
NA,TRBD1,TRBV7-8,TRBJ2-7,CASSSGQGPDEQYF,TGTGCCAGCAGCTCAGGACAGGGCCCCGACGAGCAGTACTTC
few,NA,TRBV7-6,TRBJ2-2,CASSGGLYTGELFF,TGTGCCAGCAGCGGGGGACTTTACACCGGGGAGCTGTTTTTT
few,NA,TRBV20-1,TRBJ1-1,CSARPTDSEAFF,TGCAGTGCTAGACCGACAGACAGTGAAGCTTTCTTT
few,NA,TRBV29-1,TRBJ1-2,CSVDPPGGGYGYTF,TGCAGCGTTGACCCCCCTGGGGGGGGCTATGGCTACACCTTC
few,TRBD2,TRBV18,TRBJ2-1,CASSPGGSWYNEQFF,TGTGCCAGCTCGCCAGGCGGGAGTTGGTACAATGAGCAGTTCTTC
NA,NA,TRBV4-1,TRBJ2-3,CASSQEVGGLFTQYF,TGCGCCAGCAGCCAAGAAGTGGGGGGCCTCTTTACGCAGTATTTT
many,TRBD1,TRBV20-1,TRBJ1-5,CSANRDRGDQPQHF,TGCAGTGCTAACCGGGACAGGGGGGATCAGCCCCAGCATTTT
NA,TRBD1,TRBV29-1,TRBJ1-1,CSGQIQGDTEAFF,TGCAGCGGGCAGATACAGGGGGACACTGAAGCTTTCTTT